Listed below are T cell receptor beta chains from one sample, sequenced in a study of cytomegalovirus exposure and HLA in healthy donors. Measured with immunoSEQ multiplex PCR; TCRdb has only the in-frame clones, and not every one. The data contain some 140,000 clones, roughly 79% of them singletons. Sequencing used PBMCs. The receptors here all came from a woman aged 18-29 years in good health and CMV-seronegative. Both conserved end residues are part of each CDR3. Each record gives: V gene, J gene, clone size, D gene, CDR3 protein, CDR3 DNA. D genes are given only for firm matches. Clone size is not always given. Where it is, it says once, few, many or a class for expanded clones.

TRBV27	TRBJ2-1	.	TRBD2	CASNPGTSVYNEQFF	TGTGCCAGCAATCCCGGGACTAGCGTCTACAATGAGCAGTTCTTC
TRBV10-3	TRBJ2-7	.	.	CAISEDRWYEQYF	TGTGCCATCAGTGAGGACAGGTGGTACGAGCAGTACTTC
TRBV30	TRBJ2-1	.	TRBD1	CAWSVHRGYHNEQFF	TGTGCCTGGAGTGTACACAGGGGTTATCACAATGAGCAGTTCTTC
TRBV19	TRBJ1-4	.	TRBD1	CASSISGQGDEKLFF	TGTGCCAGTAGTATATCGGGACAGGGCGATGAAAAACTGTTTTTT
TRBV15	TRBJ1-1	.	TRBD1	CATSIKLGQANTEAFF	TGTGCCACCAGCATTAAACTAGGACAGGCGAACACTGAAGCTTTCTTT
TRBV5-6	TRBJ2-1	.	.	CASIHSQEQFF	TGTGCCAGCATCCACTCCCAAGAGCAGTTCTTC
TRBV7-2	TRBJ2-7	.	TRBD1	CASTRDRGSYEQYF	TGTGCCTCAACACGGGACAGGGGTAGCTACGAGCAGTACTTC
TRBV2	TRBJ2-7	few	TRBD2	CASSAIAGGAYEQYF	TGTGCCAGCAGTGCTATCGCGGGAGGCGCCTACGAGCAGTACTTC
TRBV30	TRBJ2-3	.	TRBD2	CAWSGASGRRTDTQYF	TGTGCCTGGAGTGGGGCTAGCGGACGGCGCACAGATACGCAGTATTTT
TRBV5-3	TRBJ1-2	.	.	CARSFKRGWGYTF	TGTGCCAGAAGCTTTAAAAGGGGATGGGGCTACACCTTC
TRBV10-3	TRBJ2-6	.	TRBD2	CAISRLAGGLDGGANVLTF	TGTGCCATCAGTAGACTAGCGGGAGGGTTGGATGGTGGGGCCAACGTCCTGACTTTC
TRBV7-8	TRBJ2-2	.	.	CASSLGFREPGELFF	TGTGCCAGCAGCTTAGGGTTTCGGGAGCCCGGGGAGCTGTTTTTT
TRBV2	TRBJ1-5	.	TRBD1	CASSPDRGGDQPQHF	TGTGCCAGCAGTCCGGACAGGGGAGGTGATCAGCCCCAGCATTTT
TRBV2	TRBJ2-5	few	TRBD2	CASKERESGETQYF	TGTGCCAGCAAGGAGCGGGAGAGTGGAGAGACCCAGTACTTC
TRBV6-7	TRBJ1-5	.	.	CVSSYYRGNQPQHF	TGTGTCAGCAGTTACTACAGGGGCAATCAGCCCCAGCATTTT
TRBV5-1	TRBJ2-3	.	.	CASSFWAGATDTQYF	TGCGCCAGCAGCTTCTGGGCAGGGGCCACAGATACGCAGTATTTT